Following are 31 T cell receptor beta chains from one sample sequenced in a study of T-cell memory formation after mild COVID-19. TCRdb reprocessed the 5' RACE reads with MiXCR, giving one entry per CDR3 protein. The table lists 150,000 to 200,000 distinct CDR3 sequences, around a tenth of them singletons. The sequenced sample consisted of PBMCs or a T cell subset sorted from them (not recorded which). The receptors shown here come from a young man who had mild COVID-19 (a few samples of this study predate the infection). Cell type and time point are not known.

There are many counts of this clonotype. V is TRBV5-6 and J is TRBJ2-3, with D possibly TRBD2 on 6 matching bases. The CDR3 is 15 residues long. V was cut by 0 bases and J by 4 bases, with 12 bases left in between. Per the germline V gene, CDR1 is SGHDT and CDR2 is YYEEEE. The CDR3 is CASSLDQGGSDTQYF. CDR3 coding DNA: TGTGCCAGCAGCTTGGACCAGGGAGGTTCAGATACGCAGTATTTT. The full variable domain, in which reference TRBV5-6 and TRBJ2-3 provide the parts outside the CDR3, is DAGVTQSPTHLIKTRGQQVTLRCSPKSGHDTVSWYQQALGQGPQFIFQYYEEEERQRGNFPDRFSGHQFPNYSSELNVNALLLGDSALYLCASSLDQGGSDTQYFGPGTRLTVL.

This chain links TRBV4-3 with TRBJ2-7; 9 bases agree with TRBD2. The CDR3 covers 17 residues. The germline gives CDR1 LGHNA, CDR2 YSLEER. V lost 0 bases and J lost 3; bases outside the gene matches: 9. The CDR3: CASSQEHRRGGIYEQYF. In DNA form, the CDR3 reads TGCGCCAGCAGCCAAGAGCACAGGCGGGGGGGAATCTACGAGCAGTACTTC.

This clonotype was recorded many times. This rearrangement joins TRBV11-2 to TRBJ2-5; possible D gene TRBD1, 5 bases. The CDR3 is 12 residues long. V was pared by 4 bases and J by 8 bases, with 11 bases between. The V gene's germline CDR1 is SGHAT and CDR2 FQNNGV. The CDR3 reads CASSSGSGTQYF. The CDR3 DNA sequence: TGTGCCAGCAGCTCAGGGTCGGGCACCCAGTACTTC. Based on the CDR3 plus reference TRBV11-2 and TRBJ2-5, the full variable domain is EAGVAQSPRYKIIEKRQSVAFWCNPISGHATLYWYQQILGQGPKLLIQFQNNGVVDDSQLPKDRFSAERLKGVDSTLKIQPAKLEDSAVYLCASSSGSGTQYFGPGTRLLVL.

This clonotype was picked up a small number of times. The chain couples TRBV24-1 to TRBJ2-3; the D gene is possibly TRBD2 (6 bases). The V gene's germline CDR1 is KGHDR and CDR2 SFDVKD. With 3 bases removed from V and 3 bases from J, the gap between germline ends came to 9 bases. The CDR3 length is 14 residues. The CDR3 spells CATSDGGRTDTQYF. The CDR3 DNA reads TGTGCCACCAGTGATGGGGGGAGGACAGATACGCAGTATTTT.

This clonotype was seen at least ten times. The chain recombines TRBV18 with TRBJ1-3; perhaps TRBD1 as D (6 bases). Germline values: CDR1 KGHSH, CDR2 LQKENI. V lost 3 bases to trimming and J lost 0 bases, with 12 bases between them. The length of the CDR3 is 16 residues. CDR3 sequence (DNA): TGTGCCAGCTCACCGTCCCAGGGGTTCTCTGGAAACACCATATATTTT. It is translated as CASSPSQGFSGNTIYF.

The chain uses TRBV4-3 and TRBJ2-2; unclear D gene. Germline V gene lookup returns CDR1 LGHNA and CDR2 YSLEER. Trimming removed 0 bases at V and 6 bases at J, with 14 bases between. This CDR3 has 16 amino acids. The CDR3 spells CASSQDLRSWAGELFF. The CDR3 DNA is TGCGCCAGCAGCCAAGATTTGCGATCCTGGGCCGGGGAGCTGTTTTTT.

In this sample, this clonotype turned up a few times. The chain recombines TRBV5-1 with TRBJ2-7; 9 bases are shared with TRBD1. Trimming took 6 bases from V and 4 from J; bases not matched to a gene: 8. CDR3 length: 14 amino acids. Germline loops: CDR1 SGHRS, CDR2 YFSETQ. The CDR3, as DNA: TGCGCCAGCACCCCGGGACAGGGAGGGTACGAGCAGTACTTC. Encoded protein: CASTPGQGGYEQYF. The full variable domain, rest sourced from reference TRBV5-1 and TRBJ2-7, is KAGVTQTPRYLIKTRGQQVTLSCSPISGHRSVSWYQQTPGQGLQFLFEYFSETQRNKGNFPGRFSGRQFSNSRSEMNVSTLELGDSALYLCASTPGQGGYEQYFGPGTRLTVT.

Comments on this clonotype: This clone may be a read error of a much larger clone one base away. V is TRBV7-9 and J is TRBJ2-5; 8 nucleotides line up with TRBD2. The CDR3 has 13 residues. In germline, CDR1 is SEHNR, CDR2 FQNEAQ (reference sequence). CDR3 bases: TGTGCCAGCCGGGGGGGGGCTCGGGAGACCCAGAACTTC. The encoded protein is CASRGGARETQNF.

This clonotype was picked up a small number of times. The CDR3 is CASSFTGAGYTF. CDR3 coding DNA: TGTGCCAGCAGTTTCACAGGAGCGGGCTACACCTTC. The genes are TRBV27 and TRBJ1-2; D is perhaps TRBD1 (5 bases). This CDR3 comprises 12 residues. CDR1 and CDR2 from the germline V gene are MNHEY and SMNVEV (reference sequence). V gave up 3 bases and J gave up 8 bases, with 10 bases separating them.

The chain links TRBV14 to TRBJ2-1; maybe TRBD1 (5 bases). The CDR3 totals 13 residues. V was cut by 0 bases and J by 8 bases, with 8 bases left in between. Germline loops: CDR1 SGHDN, CDR2 FVKESK. CDR3 in DNA: TGTGCCAGCAGCCAAGAATGGGGCCATGAGCAGTTCTTC. Its translation: CASSQEWGHEQFF.

This clonotype turned up a few times. The gene calls are TRBV7-2 and TRBJ2-7; D is possibly TRBD2 (5 bases). From germline, CDR1 is SGHTA and CDR2 FQGNSA. Trimming left V 5 bases short and J 5 bases short, with 13 bases between. The CDR3 is made up of 13 amino acids. CDR3 sequence reads: CASSGRSRDEQYV. CDR3 sequence (DNA): TGTGCCAGCAGCGGCCGATCGCGGGACGAGCAGTACGTC.

The sample holds a few counts of this clonotype. The genes are TRBV7-9 and TRBJ2-7, with D perhaps TRBD2 (5 bases). The CDR3 length is 14 residues. The V gene lost 5 bases and the J gene lost 1 base, with 12 bases spanning the gap. Per germline, CDR1 SEHNR and CDR2 FQNEAQ (reference sequence). The CDR3 sequence is CASSLNSASYEQYV. DNA of the CDR3: TGTGCCAGCAGCCTCAATAGCGCTTCCTACGAGCAGTACGTC.

CDR3 in DNA: TGTGCCACCAGTGATTCGGGACAGGGTAAAAATGAGCAGTTCTTC. Translation gives CATSDSGQGKNEQFF. The V and J genes are TRBV24-1 and TRBJ2-1, with 9 nucleotides matching TRBD1. The CDR3 extends over 15 amino acids. Germline lookup yields CDR1 KGHDR and CDR2 SFDVKD. V lost 2 bases and J lost 7; bases outside the gene matches: 5.

The chain carries TRBV5-1 and TRBJ2-1; 8 bases match TRBD1. Germline assignment: CDR1 SGHRS and CDR2 YFSETQ. Trimming took 3 bases from V and 7 from J; bases not matched to a gene: 6. CDR3 length: 14 amino acids. The CDR3, as DNA: TGCGCCAGCAGCTCACAGGGGGTAGGTAATGAGCAGTTCTTC. Translation: CASSSQGVGNEQFF.

This clonotype turned up a few times. The chain links TRBV20-1 to TRBJ2-3; D call uncertain. V lost 0 bases and J 5 bases, leaving 3 bases between the germline ends. This CDR3 contains 11 residues. Germline values: CDR1 DFQATT, CDR2 SNEGSKA (reference sequence). The CDR3 protein is CSAREQDTQYF. The CDR3 DNA sequence: TGCAGTGCTAGAGAGCAAGATACGCAGTATTTT.

This clonotype showed up just a few times. J is TRBJ2-5 and V is TRBV7-9, with a possible D match to TRBD2 (6 bases). The germline V gene encodes CDR1 SEHNR and CDR2 FQNEAQ (reference sequence). Trimming cost V 4 bases and J 5 bases, with 17 bases left between them. The CDR3 consists of 15 residues. The CDR3 bases are TGTGCCAGCAGCTGGCTGCAGGGAGGCAGGGAGACCCAGTACTTC. Its translation: CASSWLQGGRETQYF.

The rearrangement uses TRBV15 and TRBJ1-1, with D tentatively TRBD1 (5 bases). The germline CDR1 and CDR2 sequences are LNHNV and YYDKDF (reference sequence). The CDR3 covers 15 residues. Trimming took 1 base from V and 0 from J, leaving 9 bases between them. The CDR3 DNA sequence: TGTGCCACCAGCAGAGGTGGGGCCTTGAACACTGAAGCTTTCTTT. It translates to CATSRGGALNTEAFF.

The chain couples TRBV24-1 to TRBJ1-1; D is ambiguous. Germline V lookup: CDR1 KGHDR, CDR2 SFDVKD. Trimming shortened V by 3 bases and J by 12 bases, and 10 bases separated the two germline ends. The CDR3 runs 11 residues. The CDR3 sequence: CATSDLVETFF. The CDR3 nucleotides are TGTGCCACCAGTGATCTTGTGGAAACTTTCTTT.

Many counts were recorded for this clonotype. The chain uses TRBV7-6 and TRBJ2-5, with D hard to call. The CDR3 extends over 11 amino acids. In germline, CDR1 is SGHVS, CDR2 FNYEAQ. The ends were cut back, 5 bases at V and 5 bases at J, with 6 bases in the middle. CDR3 DNA: TGTGCCAGCAGCCAGATGGAGACCCAGTACTTC. Translated: CASSQMETQYF. Full variable domain (remainder filled in from reference TRBV7-6 and TRBJ2-5): GAGVSQSPRYKVTKRGQDVALRCDPISGHVSLYWYRQALGQGPEFLTYFNYEAQQDKSGLPNDRFSAERPEGSISTLTIQRTEQRDSAMYRCASSQMETQYFGPGTRLLVL.

This clonotype appeared a few times. The chain recombines TRBV4-3 with TRBJ1-1, with D possibly matching TRBD1 (6 bases). The CDR3 covers 12 residues. The V and J ends lost 3 bases and 11 bases respectively, with 13 bases between them. Germline V CDR1 and CDR2: LGHNA, YSLEER. The CDR3 DNA sequence: TGCGCCAGCAGCCACCAAGGGGGATTGGCTTTCTTT. Residues: CASSHQGGLAFF.

The J gene is TRBJ2-1, the V gene TRBV12-5, with 10 bases fitting TRBD2. The trim removed 9 bases at V and 3 bases at J, leaving 8 bases unmatched. Germline CDR1 and CDR2: LGHNT and FRNRAP. The CDR3 length is 15 residues. CDR3 coding DNA: TGTGCTAGCACCTTGGTAGCGGGGGGCTACAATGAGCAGTTCTTC. Amino acids: CASTLVAGGYNEQFF.

The V call is TRBV12-3 or TRBV12-4, the J call TRBJ1-2; D is undetermined. The CDR3 totals 14 residues. V shed 4 bases and J shed 4 bases, with 13 bases lying between them. Written as DNA, the CDR3 is TGTGCCAGCAGTTCACGACGGGGAGCCTATGGCTACACCTTC. Amino acids: CASSSRRGAYGYTF.

V usage is TRBV5-1 and J usage is TRBJ1-6; D gene ambiguous. Germline V gene sequence: CDR1 SGHRS, CDR2 YFSETQ. The CDR3 spans 15 residues. Trimming removed 0 bases at V and 6 bases at J, with 10 bases between. CDR3 sequence: CASSLGGYGNSPLHF. DNA of the CDR3: TGCGCCAGCAGCTTGGGAGGGTACGGTAATTCACCCCTCCACTTT.

This clonotype was detected ten times or more. The chain couples TRBV5-1 to TRBJ2-7, with 9 nucleotides matching TRBD2. CDR3 size: 14 residues. V lost 5 bases and J lost 5; bases outside the gene matches: 8. CDR1 SGHRS and CDR2 YFSETQ come from the germline V gene. The CDR3: CASRRSSGNHEQYF. The CDR3 DNA follows: TGCGCCAGCAGAAGGTCTAGCGGGAATCACGAGCAGTACTTC.

Many counts were recorded for this clonotype. J is TRBJ2-3 and V is TRBV7-3, with 8 bases aligning to TRBD2. The CDR3 runs to 15 residues. With V trimmed by 0 bases and J by 5 bases, 4 bases remained unmatched. The germline CDR1 and CDR2 sequences are SGHTA and FQGTGA. CDR3 DNA sequence: TGTGCCAGCAGCTTAACTCGGGGGGGCCAAGATACGCAGTATTTT. Translation gives CASSLTRGGQDTQYF.

The chain joins TRBV20-1 to TRBJ2-3, with unresolved D. The CDR3 length is 13 residues. Germline loops: CDR1 DFQATT, CDR2 SNEGSKA (reference sequence). Between the trimmed V and J ends, which lost 4 bases and 4 bases, there was a span of 12 bases. This CDR3 is CSAKVSGADTQYF. The CDR3, as DNA: TGCAGTGCTAAGGTGTCGGGCGCAGATACGCAGTATTTT.

The chain links TRBV20-1 to TRBJ2-3; tentatively, D is TRBD1 or TRBD2 (6 bases each). Deletions cut 2 bases from V and 3 bases from J, with 15 bases between. The germline V gene encodes CDR1 DFQATT and CDR2 SNEGSKA (reference sequence). The CDR3 has 15 residues. The CDR3 reads CSARLQGLSTDTQYF. For the CDR3, the DNA is TGCAGTGCTAGACTACAGGGACTGTCTACAGATACGCAGTATTTT.

This chain joins TRBV5-1 and TRBJ2-7; D unclear. From germline, CDR1 is SGHRS and CDR2 YFSETQ. Trimming stripped 1 base from V and 2 bases from J, with 7 bases between. CDR3 size: 13 residues. CDR3 in amino acids: CASSLRVTYEQYF. CDR3 sequence (DNA): TGCGCCAGCAGCTTGAGGGTCACCTACGAGCAGTACTTC. Based on the CDR3 plus reference TRBV5-1 and TRBJ2-7, the full variable domain is KAGVTQTPRYLIKTRGQQVTLSCSPISGHRSVSWYQQTPGQGLQFLFEYFSETQRNKGNFPGRFSGRQFSNSRSEMNVSTLELGDSALYLCASSLRVTYEQYFGPGTRLTVT.

This clonotype was counted a few times. DNA for the CDR3: TGTGCCAGCAGCTCAAACTCAGGCTCGACTAATGAGCAGTTCTTC. Its protein product is CASSSNSGSTNEQFF. The chain is built from TRBV7-2 and TRBJ2-1; D uncertain. With 4 bases removed from V and 7 bases from J, the gap between germline ends came to 17 bases. This CDR3 contains 15 residues. Germline CDR1 SGHTA, CDR2 FQGNSA.

This chain links TRBV2 with TRBJ1-5; perhaps TRBD1 as D (6 bases). Looked up from germline, CDR1 is SNHLY and CDR2 is FYNNEI. The CDR3 extends over 15 amino acids. Trimming cost V 0 bases and J 5 bases, with 11 bases left between them. CDR3 nucleotide sequence: TGTGCCAGCAGTGAAGCGCTGGCAGGGGATCAGCCCCAGCATTTT. Residues: CASSEALAGDQPQHF.

This clonotype has a handful of counts. V is TRBV5-1 and J is TRBJ1-3; 7 bases match TRBD1. Germline V gene sequence: CDR1 SGHRS, CDR2 YFSETQ. The CDR3 totals 13 residues. V shed 4 bases and J 4 bases; nucleotides not matched to a gene: 2. The CDR3 region is CASSIQGGNTIYF. CDR3 sequence (DNA): TGCGCCAGCAGCATACAGGGGGGAAACACCATATATTTT.